These T cell receptor beta chains were read from a single sample in a study of blood T cell repertoires in COVID-19. Clones were read by immunoSEQ multiplex PCR, and TCRdb kept only the in-frame ones, dropping some. The table records about 180,000 clones, around 73% of them present only once. The source material was PBMCs or T cells enriched from blood (not recorded which). These receptors all stem from a woman aged 45-65 years who had recovered from COVID-19. Each CDR3 is given with its conserved first and last residue. Each record gives: J gene, V gene, D gene, clone size, CDR3 protein, CDR3 DNA. D genes are given only for firm matches. Size is stated for part of the rows, as once, few or many counts, or as a class when the clone is expanded.

TRBJ2-2 TRBV7-3 TRBD2 - CASSFSGTNTGELFF TGTGCCAGCAGCTTTAGCGGGACGAACACCGGGGAGCTGTTTTTT
TRBJ2-3 TRBV29-1 TRBD2 - CSVAGTSGTSTDTQYF TGCAGCGTAGCAGGGACTAGCGGCACTAGCACAGATACGCAGTATTTT
TRBJ1-2 TRBV5-4 TRBD1 - CASSKGQGADGYTF TGTGCCAGCAGCAAAGGACAGGGGGCGGATGGCTACACCTTC
TRBJ2-1 TRBV24-1 TRBD2 - CATSAGGLAREQFF TGTGCCACCAGTGCCGGGGGACTAGCGAGGGAGCAGTTCTTC
TRBJ2-1 TRBV28 TRBD2 few CAHRDSGGNEQFF TGTGCCCACCGGGATAGCGGGGGCAATGAGCAGTTCTTC
TRBJ2-3 TRBV10-1 TRBD2 once CASSESTSGSNTQYF TGCGCCAGCAGTGAGTCGACTAGCGGGAGTAATACGCAGTATTTT
TRBJ2-3 TRBV19 TRBD1 - CASSLAGGSGTQYF TGTGCCAGTAGTCTAGCAGGGGGCAGCGGTACGCAGTATTTT
TRBJ2-1 TRBV19 TRBD2 - CASSPSSGTYNEQFF TGTGCCAGTAGCCCCTCTAGCGGAACCTACAATGAGCAGTTCTTC
TRBJ2-3 TRBV10-3 TRBD1 - CAISEQAAYQGGTDTQYF TGTGCCATCAGTGAACAGGCGGCCTATCAGGGGGGCACAGATACGCAGTATTTT
TRBJ2-4 TRBV6-1 TRBD2 - CASSVHSGSGGNIQYF TGTGCCAGCAGTGTTCATAGCGGGAGCGGTGGGAACATTCAGTACTTC
TRBJ2-3 TRBV4-3 TRBD2 - CASSQDLAGGREGDTQYF TGCGCCAGCAGCCAAGATCTAGCGGGAGGGCGAGAGGGGGATACGCAGTATTTT
TRBJ1-2 TRBV11-1 TRBD1 - CASRPGTGYGYTF TGTGCCAGCAGACCCGGGACAGGGTATGGCTACACCTTC
TRBJ2-4 TRBV27 TRBD2 - CASSVGLAGPIAKNIQYF TGTGCCAGCAGTGTGGGACTAGCGGGACCGATAGCCAAAAACATTCAGTACTTC
TRBJ1-5 TRBV4-1 - few CASSQEGLQQPYSNQPQHF TGCGCCAGCAGCCAAGAGGGGCTCCAACAGCCCTATAGCAATCAGCCCCAGCATTTT
TRBJ1-1 TRBV7-2 - few CASSPGRELEAFF TGTGCCAGCAGTCCCGGCCGGGAGCTTGAAGCTTTCTTT
TRBJ2-3 TRBV27 - - CASKFAGTDTQYF TGTGCCAGCAAGTTTGCGGGAACAGATACGCAGTATTTT
TRBJ2-7 TRBV7-9 - - CASSLAGGYEQYF TGTGCCAGCAGCTTAGCGGGGGGTTACGAGCAGTACTTC
TRBJ1-2 TRBV4-1 TRBD1 few CASSQAPDRALPFGYTF TGCGCCAGCAGCCAAGCCCCCGACAGGGCTCTTCCCTTCGGCTACACCTTC
TRBJ2-1 TRBV15 TRBD1 once CATSIGQGATDEQFF TGTGCCACCAGCATCGGACAGGGGGCAACGGATGAGCAGTTCTTC
TRBJ2-1 TRBV28 - - CASSDLDRGRQREGRVYNEQFF TGTGCCAGCAGTGACCTGGACAGGGGGCGCCAGCGGGAGGGCCGGGTCTACAATGAGCAGTTCTTC
TRBJ2-7 TRBV11-3 - - CASSLYSAPGYEQYF TGTGCCAGCAGCTTATATAGCGCCCCTGGTTACGAGCAGTACTTC
TRBJ2-1 TRBV4-3 - - CASSQESDSYNEQFF TGCGCCAGCAGTCAAGAGTCTGACAGCTACAATGAGCAGTTCTTC
TRBJ2-2 TRBV5-1 - few CASSREAGELFF TGCGCCAGCAGCCGAGAGGCCGGGGAGCTGTTTTTT
TRBJ2-5 TRBV5-6 TRBD2 - CASSLSLAGSGTQYF TGTGCCAGCAGCTTGAGTCTAGCGGGATCTGGGACCCAGTACTTC
TRBJ2-2 TRBV5-1 TRBD2 few CASSLFSSGSTNTGELFF TGCGCCAGCAGCTTGTTCTCTAGCGGGAGCACGAACACCGGGGAGCTGTTTTTT
TRBJ2-3 TRBV5-4 - once CASKKQEASTDTQYF TGTGCCAGCAAAAAACAGGAAGCTAGCACAGATACGCAGTATTTT
TRBJ1-2 TRBV28 - once CASTGVLLYGYTF TGTGCCAGCACAGGGGTCCTTCTCTATGGCTACACCTTC
TRBJ2-3 TRBV6-4 TRBD1 - CASIRVGTGNADTQYF TGTGCCAGCATAAGGGTCGGGACAGGGAACGCAGATACGCAGTATTTT
TRBJ1-1 TRBV10-3 - once CAISGTGYTEAFF TGTGCCATCAGTGGAACAGGGTACACTGAAGCTTTCTTT
TRBJ2-3 TRBV5-1 - - CASSLGQVTSTDTQYF TGCGCCAGCAGCTTGGGGCAAGTAACAAGCACAGATACGCAGTATTTT
TRBJ2-1 TRBV6-2/TRBV6-3 TRBD2 - CASSYSPRGGTGGYNEQFF TGTGCCAGCAGTTACTCCCCCCGGGGAGGTACGGGAGGTTACAATGAGCAGTTCTTC
TRBJ1-5 TRBV7-9 - - CASSASPKTGIINQPQHF TGTGCCAGCAGCGCAAGCCCGAAGACAGGCATTATCAATCAGCCCCAGCATTTT
TRBJ2-3 TRBV7-9 TRBD2 - CASSLGLAGTDTQYF TGTGCCAGCAGCTTGGGACTAGCGGGCACAGATACGCAGTATTTT
TRBJ2-1 TRBV3-1/TRBV3-2 - - CASSPFSGRVYNEQFF TGTGCCAGCAGCCCCTTTAGTGGGAGAGTCTACAATGAGCAGTTCTTC
TRBJ2-1 TRBV5-8 - - CASSNLGGSYNEQFF TGTGCCAGCAGCAACCTAGGTGGCTCCTACAATGAGCAGTTCTTC
TRBJ1-2 TRBV12-5 TRBD1 - CASGLATGSGGGLDGYTF TGTGCTAGTGGTTTGGCTACAGGCTCAGGGGGCGGATTGGATGGCTACACCTTC
TRBJ2-2 TRBV5-4 TRBD2 - CASSPGTRESTGELFF TGTGCCAGCAGCCCGGGGACTAGGGAAAGCACCGGGGAGCTGTTTTTT
TRBJ2-2 TRBV3-1/TRBV3-2 - once CASSQRSNTGELFF TGTGCCAGCAGTCAACGGTCGAACACCGGGGAGCTGTTTTTT
TRBJ2-1 TRBV2 - - CASRLRDWYNEQFF TGTGCCAGCAGGTTGCGGGACTGGTACAATGAGCAGTTCTTC
TRBJ2-5 TRBV7-9 - - CASSYLVSRSGETQYF TGTGCCAGCAGCTATCTGGTGTCGCGGAGCGGAGAGACCCAGTACTTC
TRBJ1-4 TRBV2 TRBD1 - CASSEDRATEKLFF TGTGCCAGCAGTGAGGACAGGGCGACTGAAAAACTGTTTTTT
TRBJ1-5 TRBV28 - once CASLGGLNQPQHF TGTGCCAGCCTTGGGGGCCTCAATCAGCCCCAGCATTTT
TRBJ2-5 TRBV5-1 - - CASSLDGRSQETQYF TGCGCCAGCAGCTTGGACGGTAGAAGTCAAGAGACCCAGTACTTC
TRBJ1-6 TRBV11-2 - few CASSLRRAGDSPLHF TGTGCCAGCAGCTTAAGGAGGGCCGGGGATTCACCCCTCCACTTT
TRBJ2-7 TRBV7-9 - few CASSDTGAGFSYEQYF TGTGCCAGCAGCGACACTGGGGCAGGGTTCTCCTACGAGCAGTACTTC
TRBJ2-5 TRBV7-9 TRBD1 - CASSLVAGGQETQYF TGTGCCAGCAGCTTAGTGGCAGGGGGCCAAGAGACCCAGTACTTC
TRBJ2-1 TRBV9 - once CASSVASLGYNEQFF TGTGCCAGCAGCGTAGCTAGCCTAGGTTACAATGAGCAGTTCTTC
TRBJ1-1 TRBV12-3/TRBV12-4 TRBD1 - CADTGDTEAFF TGTGCCGATACAGGGGACACTGAAGCTTTCTTT
TRBJ2-5 TRBV7-3 - - CASSLEVQETQYF TGTGCCAGCAGCTTAGAGGTTCAAGAGACCCAGTACTTC
TRBJ1-1 TRBV27 - - CASSPGIGAFF TGTGCCAGCAGTCCAGGGATTGGGGCTTTCTTT
TRBJ2-1 TRBV5-1 TRBD1 - CASSSTGQGTYNEQFF TGCGCCAGCAGCTCAACCGGACAGGGGACGTACAATGAGCAGTTCTTC
TRBJ1-4 TRBV28 - - CASSLGLRGARGLFF TGTGCCAGCAGTTTGGGATTGCGCGGTGCCCGGGGGCTGTTTTTT